This T cell receptor beta chain was captured by sequencing in a study of control samples from healthy donors and cancer patients. As for this clone: Other DNA sequences of this sample code for an identical CDR3.

The germline V and J ends were trimmed by 5 bases and 8 bases, with 9 bases remaining between them. This CDR3 is 11 amino acids long. Germline V gene lookup returns CDR1 SEHNR and CDR2 FQNEAQ (reference sequence). The assay was immunoSEQ multiplex PCR, and TCRdb's table has in-frame clones only and misses some. In the table there are about 410,000 clones, around 90% of which are singletons. This receptor was taken from a man aged 35-49 years with head and neck cancer. Sequenced material: PBMCs. The V gene is TRBV7-9, the J gene TRBJ1-1, with TRBD1 as a possible D gene (6 bases). The CDR3 nucleotides are TGTGCCAGCAGCCTAGGGACAGAAGCTTTCTTT. Translation gives CASSLGTEAFF.